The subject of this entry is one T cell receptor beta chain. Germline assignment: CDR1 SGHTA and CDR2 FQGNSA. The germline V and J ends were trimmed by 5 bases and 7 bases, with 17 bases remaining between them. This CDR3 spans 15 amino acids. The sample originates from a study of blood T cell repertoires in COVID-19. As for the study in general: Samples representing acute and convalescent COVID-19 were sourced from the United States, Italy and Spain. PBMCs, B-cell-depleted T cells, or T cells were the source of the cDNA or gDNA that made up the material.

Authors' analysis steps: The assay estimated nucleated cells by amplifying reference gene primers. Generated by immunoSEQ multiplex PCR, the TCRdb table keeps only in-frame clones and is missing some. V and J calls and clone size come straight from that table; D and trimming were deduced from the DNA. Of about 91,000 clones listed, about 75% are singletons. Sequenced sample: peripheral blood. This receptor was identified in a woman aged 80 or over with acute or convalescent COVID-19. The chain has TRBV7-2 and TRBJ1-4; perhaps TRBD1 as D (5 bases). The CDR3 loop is CASSPSRGGGEKLFF. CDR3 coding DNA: TGTGCCAGCAGCCCCAGCCGGGGGGGAGGTGAAAAACTGTTTTTT.